This TCR beta chain was retrieved from a study of cytomegalovirus exposure and HLA in healthy donors. Study-level background: Later analysis reported that the 120 or so validation repertoires shared the platform of the 600 to 750 first-cohort repertoires.

TCRdb keeps only in-frame clones here, not all; method: immunoSEQ multiplex PCR. The table lists 150,000 to 200,000 clones, 70% to 90% of them singletons. The CDR3 is made up of 17 amino acids. Germline V gene lookup returns CDR1 MNHEY and CDR2 SMNVEV (reference sequence). Trimming pared 5 bases from V and 4 bases from J, leaving 21 bases between. The source material was PBMCs. The clonotype originates from a woman aged 25 to 39 in good health and CMV-seronegative. The chain has TRBV27 and TRBJ1-5; a possible D gene is TRBD1 (5 bases). The CDR3 DNA follows: TGTGCCAGCAGTCCTAACCCCCCCGGGGCACGGAATCAGCCCCAGCATTTT. It translates to CASSPNPPGARNQPQHF.